The clone carrying this TCR beta chain was found once. Its specificity is not known. Looked up from germline, CDR1 is SNHLY and CDR2 is FYNNEI. The trim removed 2 bases at V and 8 bases at J, leaving 8 bases unmatched. This CDR3 has 15 amino acids. This specimen belongs to a study of T cell responses to AZD1222 COVID-19 vaccine. Across the whole study: Second-dose intervals near 4 or 12 weeks were combined. Study-wide findings and caveats: Rises in breadth and depth of Spike-specific TCRs came after two AZD1222 doses. White British ancestry dominated among donors, who included more females, and clonal diversity was possibly underestimated.

Profiling relied on immunoSEQ multiplex PCR, and the TCRdb table lists in-frame clones only, not all of them. The sample has about 160,000 clones; roughly 90% are singletons. The source is an adult in good health. The genes are TRBV2 and TRBJ1-4, with TRBD1 matching over 7 bases. This sample comprised peripheral blood, obtained on day 0 of AZD1222 vaccination. The CDR3 loop reads CASSESGTESEKLFF. DNA of the CDR3: TGTGCCAGCAGTGAATCGGGGACAGAATCCGAAAAACTGTTTTTT.